This TCR beta chain was sequenced during a study of T cell responses to AZD1222 COVID-19 vaccine (dated by TCRdb to about 2021). Looking at the study overall: AZD1222 recipients with second doses at about 4 weeks or about 12 weeks were pooled, because spike-specific TCR depth and breadth did not differ between schedules. A total of 233 trial participants underwent TCR sequencing, of whom under 220 had received two doses of AZD1222 and some 26 had received two doses of the MenACWY control vaccine. Trial participants were enrolled by age into 18-55, 56-69 and 70-plus year subgroups, with about 150, 28 and 57 TCR-sequenced participants respectively. Paper-wide results and their limitations: CD4 TCRs associated with the vaccine covered the entire spike protein, and the dominant responses were in regions 160-218 and 743-854. The 56-69-year group was small, and its depth increase did not reach significance, likely because of low power. Because no day 14 peak-response samples were available, the repertoires could be characterized only after the peak T cell response. Epitopes outside the regions mutated in the B.1.351 and B.1.1.7 variants were reportedly recognized by nearly half of the unique spike-specific TCRs. Participants were mostly white British and included more females than males, and it was suggested by the authors that clonal diversity may have been underestimated. After two AZD1222 doses, spike-specific TCR breadth and depth were significantly higher than at day 0 and than in MenACWY recipients. Conclusions about previously exposed vaccinees are limited, since just a handful of AZD1222 recipients were seropositive for SARS-CoV-2 at baseline.

With respect to this clone: This clone's antigen is unknown. No much larger clonotype is one base removed from it; base qualities were not supplied.

The CDR3 goes from the cysteine to the phenylalanine over 15 residues. Kept here is only the CDR3 DNA, which spans 45 bases and is read in frame from base 1. The junction shows trimming of 6 bases on V and 1 base on J, and the gene matches do not reach 2 bases of it. According to the germline V gene, CDR1 reads ENHRY and CDR2 reads SYGVKD. The CDR3 regions of human TCRbeta chains were analyzed by immunosequencing. In the source study's methods: Repertoire TCRs were matched against a reference library of SARS-CoV-2-specific TCRs generated with the MIRA antigen-specificity platform. Breadth was defined as the fraction of unique TCRs that were SARS-CoV-2-associated, and depth was defined as the fraction of total T cells that were SARS-CoV-2-associated. Using the MIRA data, each spike-specific TCR was mapped to the spike region that the TCR reacts to and placed in a CD4 or CD8 class. Log10-transformed breadth and depth values were compared by one-way ANOVA with Sidak's multiple comparisons tests. TCRdb carries this immuneACCESS record with in-frame sequences only. Its versions omit some clonotypes, under half of them owing to an unresolved V gene in the studies checked, with the rest unexplained. From that table come the V and J calls and clone size; the DNA was used to work out D and trimming. For this sample the table gives 100,000 or so clones, of which 88% were detected only once. In total, the top ten clones hold roughly 9.2% of the sample.

The intended sense of this specimen's time point label: baseline before first vaccination. Samples from vaccinated people were obtained from the UK trials COV001 and COV002, which included a single-blind randomized controlled phase 2/3 trial of AZD1222 (ChAdOx1 nCoV-19) in healthy adults. For TCRbeta chain sequencing, PBMC samples from trial participants were taken at day 0 and at day 28 after the second dose. The clonotype was recovered from an adult in good health. The material sequenced was peripheral blood, taken on day 0 of AZD1222 vaccination. The chain is made from TRBV10-3 and TRBJ2-2, with 10 middle bases fitting TRBD2. The DNA sequence is TGTGCCATCAGCTCTAGCGGGGGGAACACCGGGGAGCTGTTTTTT. This translates into CAISSSGGNTGELFF.